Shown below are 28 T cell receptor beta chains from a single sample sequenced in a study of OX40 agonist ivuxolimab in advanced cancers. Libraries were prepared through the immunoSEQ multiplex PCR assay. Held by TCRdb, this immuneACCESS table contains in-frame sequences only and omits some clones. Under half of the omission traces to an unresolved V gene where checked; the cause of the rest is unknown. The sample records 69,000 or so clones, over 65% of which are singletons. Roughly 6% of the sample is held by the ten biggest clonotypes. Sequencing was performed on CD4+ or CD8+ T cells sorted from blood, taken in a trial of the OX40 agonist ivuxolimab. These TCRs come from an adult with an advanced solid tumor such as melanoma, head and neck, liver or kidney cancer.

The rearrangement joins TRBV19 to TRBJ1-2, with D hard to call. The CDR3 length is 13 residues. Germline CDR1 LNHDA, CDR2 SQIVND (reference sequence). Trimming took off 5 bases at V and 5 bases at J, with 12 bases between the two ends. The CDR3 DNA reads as TGTGCCAGTAGTCCCGAAGGGAGATATGGCTACACCTTC. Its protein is CASSPEGRYGYTF.

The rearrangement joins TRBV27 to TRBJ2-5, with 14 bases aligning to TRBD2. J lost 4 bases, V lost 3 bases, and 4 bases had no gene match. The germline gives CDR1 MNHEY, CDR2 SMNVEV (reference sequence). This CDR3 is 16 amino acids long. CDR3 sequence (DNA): TGTGCCAGCAGTTTCGGACTAGCGGGAGGAATAGAGACCCAGTACTTC. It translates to CASSFGLAGGIETQYF.

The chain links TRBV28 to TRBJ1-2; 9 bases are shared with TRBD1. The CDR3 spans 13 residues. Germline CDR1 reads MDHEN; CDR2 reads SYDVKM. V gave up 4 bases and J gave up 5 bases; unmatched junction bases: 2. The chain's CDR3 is CASSSGQGYGYTF. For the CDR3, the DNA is TGTGCCAGCAGTTCCGGACAGGGGTATGGCTACACCTTC.

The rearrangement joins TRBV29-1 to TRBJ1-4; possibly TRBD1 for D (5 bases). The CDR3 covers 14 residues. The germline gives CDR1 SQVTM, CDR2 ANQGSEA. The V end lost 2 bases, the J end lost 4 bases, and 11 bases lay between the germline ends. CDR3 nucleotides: TGCAGCGTTGAAATTTCAGGGTTTAATGAAAAACTGTTTTTT. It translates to CSVEISGFNEKLFF.

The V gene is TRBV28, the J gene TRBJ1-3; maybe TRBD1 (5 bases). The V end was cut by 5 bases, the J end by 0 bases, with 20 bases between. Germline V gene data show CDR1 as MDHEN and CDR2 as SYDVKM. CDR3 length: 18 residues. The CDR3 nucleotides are TGTGCCAGCAGTCCCGGGGGGGGACTCTCTAGCTCTGGAAACACCATATATTTT. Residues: CASSPGGGLSSSGNTIYF.

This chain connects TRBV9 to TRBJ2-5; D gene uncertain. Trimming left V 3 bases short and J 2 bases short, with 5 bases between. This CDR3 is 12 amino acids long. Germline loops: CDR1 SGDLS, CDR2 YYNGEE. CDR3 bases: TGTGCCAGCAGCGGAGGACAAGAGACCCAGTACTTC. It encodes CASSGGQETQYF.

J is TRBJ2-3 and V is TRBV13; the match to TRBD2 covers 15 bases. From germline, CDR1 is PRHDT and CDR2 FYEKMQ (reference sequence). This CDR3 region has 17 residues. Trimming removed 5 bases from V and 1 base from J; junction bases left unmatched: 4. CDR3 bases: TGTGCCAGCAGCAACGGACTAGCGGGAGGGCGCACAGATACGCAGTATTTT. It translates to CASSNGLAGGRTDTQYF.

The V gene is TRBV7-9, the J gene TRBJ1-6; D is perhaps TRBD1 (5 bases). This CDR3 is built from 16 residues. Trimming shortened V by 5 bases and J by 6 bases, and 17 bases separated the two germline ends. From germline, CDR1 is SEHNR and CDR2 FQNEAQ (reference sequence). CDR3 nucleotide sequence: TGTGCCAGCAGCCTTCGCGGGGGAGGGGCTAATTCACCCCTCCACTTT. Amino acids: CASSLRGGGANSPLHF.

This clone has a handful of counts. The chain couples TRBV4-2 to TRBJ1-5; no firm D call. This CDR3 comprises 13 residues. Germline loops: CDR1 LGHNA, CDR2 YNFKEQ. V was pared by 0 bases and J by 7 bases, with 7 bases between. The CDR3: CASSQDIGQPQHF. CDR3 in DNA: TGTGCCAGCAGCCAAGATATTGGCCAGCCCCAGCATTTT.

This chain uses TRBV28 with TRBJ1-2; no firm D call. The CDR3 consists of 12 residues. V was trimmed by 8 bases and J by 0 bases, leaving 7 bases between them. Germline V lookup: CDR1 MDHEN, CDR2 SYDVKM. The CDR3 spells CASERANYGYTF. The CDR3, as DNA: TGTGCCAGCGAAAGAGCTAACTATGGCTACACCTTC.

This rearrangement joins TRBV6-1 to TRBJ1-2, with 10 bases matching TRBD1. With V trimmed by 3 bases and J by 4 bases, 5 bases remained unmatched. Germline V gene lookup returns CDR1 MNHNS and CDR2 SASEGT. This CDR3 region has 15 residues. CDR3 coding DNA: TGTGCCAGCAGTGACCCGGGACAGGGGATCTATGGCTACACCTTC. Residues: CASSDPGQGIYGYTF.

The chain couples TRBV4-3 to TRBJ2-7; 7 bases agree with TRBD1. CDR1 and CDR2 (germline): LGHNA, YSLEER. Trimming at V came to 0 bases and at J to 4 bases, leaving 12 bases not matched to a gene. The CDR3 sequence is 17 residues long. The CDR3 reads CASSQEVAAGGNYEQYF. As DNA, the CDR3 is TGCGCCAGCAGCCAAGAAGTTGCGGCAGGGGGTAATTACGAGCAGTACTTC.

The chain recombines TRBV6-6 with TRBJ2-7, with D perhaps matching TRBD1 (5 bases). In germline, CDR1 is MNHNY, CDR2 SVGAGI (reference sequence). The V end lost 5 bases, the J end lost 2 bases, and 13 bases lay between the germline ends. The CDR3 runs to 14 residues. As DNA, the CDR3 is TGTGCCAGCAGTACCGCGGACACAACCTACGAGCAGTACTTC. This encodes CASSTADTTYEQYF.

Here the CDR3 DNA reads TGTGCCAGCAGCTTAGCGCGAAGGGGGCCCACGGATACGCAGTATTTT. Amino acids: CASSLARRGPTDTQYF. The chain carries TRBV7-9 and TRBJ2-3; 7 bases are a match to TRBD1. The germline gives CDR1 SEHNR, CDR2 FQNEAQ (reference sequence). V trimming: 0 bases; J trimming: 6 bases; junction bases outside the gene matches: 9. The CDR3 covers 16 residues. Full variable domain (remainder filled in from reference TRBV7-9 and TRBJ2-3): DTGVSQNPRHKITKRGQNVTFRCDPISEHNRLYWYRQTLGQGPEFLTYFQNEAQLEKSRLLSDRFSAERPKGSFSTLEIQRTEQGDSAMYLCASSLARRGPTDTQYFGPGTRLTVL.

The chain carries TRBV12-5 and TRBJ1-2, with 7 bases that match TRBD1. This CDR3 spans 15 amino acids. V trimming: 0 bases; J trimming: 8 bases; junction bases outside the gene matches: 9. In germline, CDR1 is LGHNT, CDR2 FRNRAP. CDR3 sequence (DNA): TGTGCTAGTGGTTTGGTACCCTTTCTCAGGGGGGGCTACACCTTC. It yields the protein CASGLVPFLRGGYTF. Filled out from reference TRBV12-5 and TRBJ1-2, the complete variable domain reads DARVTQTPRHKVTEMGQEVTMRCQPILGHNTVFWYRQTMMQGLELLAYFRNRAPLDDSGMPKDRFSAEMPDATLATLKIQPSEPRDSAVYFCASGLVPFLRGGYTFGSGTRLTVV.

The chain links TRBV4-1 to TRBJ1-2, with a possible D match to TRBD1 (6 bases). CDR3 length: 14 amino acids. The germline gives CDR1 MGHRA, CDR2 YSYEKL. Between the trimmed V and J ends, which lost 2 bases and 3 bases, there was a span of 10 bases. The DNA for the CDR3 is TGCGCCAGCAGCCAAATAGAGGGGGACTATGGCTACACCTTC. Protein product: CASSQIEGDYGYTF.

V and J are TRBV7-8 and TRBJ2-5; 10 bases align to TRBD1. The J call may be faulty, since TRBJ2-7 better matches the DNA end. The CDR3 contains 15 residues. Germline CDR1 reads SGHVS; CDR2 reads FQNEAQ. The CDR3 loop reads CASSEDRGRYYEQYF. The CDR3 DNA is TGTGCCAGCAGCGAAGACAGGGGGCGATACTACGAGCAGTACTTC.

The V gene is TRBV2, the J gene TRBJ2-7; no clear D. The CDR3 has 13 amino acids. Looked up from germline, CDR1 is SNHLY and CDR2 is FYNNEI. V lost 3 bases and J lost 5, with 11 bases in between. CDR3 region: CASSEQSANEQYF. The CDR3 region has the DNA TGTGCCAGCAGTGAGCAGAGTGCCAACGAGCAGTACTTC.

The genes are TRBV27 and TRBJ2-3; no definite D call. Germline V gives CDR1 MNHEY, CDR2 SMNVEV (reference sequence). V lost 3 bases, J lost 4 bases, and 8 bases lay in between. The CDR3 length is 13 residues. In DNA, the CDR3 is TGTGCCAGCAGTTTCAAAGGTCCAGATACGCAGTATTTT. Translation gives CASSFKGPDTQYF.

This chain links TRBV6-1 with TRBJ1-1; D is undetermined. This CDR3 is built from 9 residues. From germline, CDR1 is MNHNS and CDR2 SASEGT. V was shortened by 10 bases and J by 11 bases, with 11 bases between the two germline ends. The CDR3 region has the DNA TGTGCCATACTCCCCCGGGCTTTCTTT. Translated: CAILPRAFF.

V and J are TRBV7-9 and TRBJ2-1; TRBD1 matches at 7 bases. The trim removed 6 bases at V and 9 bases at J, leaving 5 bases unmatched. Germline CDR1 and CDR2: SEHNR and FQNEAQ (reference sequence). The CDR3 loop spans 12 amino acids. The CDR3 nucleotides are TGTGCCAGCAGTACAGGGGTCCCTGAGCAGTTCTTC. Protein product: CASSTGVPEQFF.

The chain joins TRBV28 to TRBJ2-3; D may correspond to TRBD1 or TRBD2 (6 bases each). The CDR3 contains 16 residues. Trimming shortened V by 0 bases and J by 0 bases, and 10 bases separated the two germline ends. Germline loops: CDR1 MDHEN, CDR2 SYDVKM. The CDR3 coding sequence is TGTGCCAGCAGTTTATGGGAGGGGGTGAGCACAGATACGCAGTATTTT. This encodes CASSLWEGVSTDTQYF.

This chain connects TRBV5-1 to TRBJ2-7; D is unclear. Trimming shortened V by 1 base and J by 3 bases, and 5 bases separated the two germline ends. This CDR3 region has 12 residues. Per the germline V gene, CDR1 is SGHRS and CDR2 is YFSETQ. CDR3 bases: TGCGCCAGCAGCTTGTTCGGCTACGAGCAGTACTTC. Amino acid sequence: CASSLFGYEQYF. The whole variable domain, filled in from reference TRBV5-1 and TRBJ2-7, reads KAGVTQTPRYLIKTRGQQVTLSCSPISGHRSVSWYQQTPGQGLQFLFEYFSETQRNKGNFPGRFSGRQFSNSRSEMNVSTLELGDSALYLCASSLFGYEQYFGPGTRLTVT.

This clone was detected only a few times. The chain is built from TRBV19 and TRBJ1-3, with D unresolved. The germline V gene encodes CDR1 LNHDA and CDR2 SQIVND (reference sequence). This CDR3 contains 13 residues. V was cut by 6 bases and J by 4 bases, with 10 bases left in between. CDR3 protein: CASSPDLGNTIYF. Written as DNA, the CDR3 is TGTGCCAGTAGCCCGGACCTGGGAAACACCATATATTTT.

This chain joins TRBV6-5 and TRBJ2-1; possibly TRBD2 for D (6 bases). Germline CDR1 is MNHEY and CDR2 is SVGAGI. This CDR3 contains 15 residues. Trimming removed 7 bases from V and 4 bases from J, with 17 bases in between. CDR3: CASTRSGPNYNEQFF. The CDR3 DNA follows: TGTGCCAGCACCCGAAGCGGGCCAAATTACAATGAGCAGTTCTTC.

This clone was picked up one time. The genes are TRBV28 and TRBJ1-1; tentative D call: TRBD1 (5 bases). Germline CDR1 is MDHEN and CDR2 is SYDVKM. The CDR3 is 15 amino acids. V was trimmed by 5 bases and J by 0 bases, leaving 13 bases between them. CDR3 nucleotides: TGTGCCAGCAGTGGGACGGACGCTATGAACACTGAAGCTTTCTTT. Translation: CASSGTDAMNTEAFF.

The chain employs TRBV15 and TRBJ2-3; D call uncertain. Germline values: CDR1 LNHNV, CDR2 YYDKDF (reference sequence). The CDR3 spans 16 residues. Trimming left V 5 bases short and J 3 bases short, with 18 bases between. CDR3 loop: CATSPRQLHLTDTQYF. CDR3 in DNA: TGTGCCACCAGCCCACGTCAGCTTCACTTGACAGATACGCAGTATTTT.

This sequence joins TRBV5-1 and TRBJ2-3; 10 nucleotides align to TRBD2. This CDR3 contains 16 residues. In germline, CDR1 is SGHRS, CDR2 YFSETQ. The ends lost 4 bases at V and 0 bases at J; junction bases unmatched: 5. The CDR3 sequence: CASSRTSGTSTDTQYF. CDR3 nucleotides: TGCGCCAGCAGCCGTACTAGCGGGACTAGCACAGATACGCAGTATTTT. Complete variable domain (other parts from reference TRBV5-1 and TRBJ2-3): KAGVTQTPRYLIKTRGQQVTLSCSPISGHRSVSWYQQTPGQGLQFLFEYFSETQRNKGNFPGRFSGRQFSNSRSEMNVSTLELGDSALYLCASSRTSGTSTDTQYFGPGTRLTVL.